The 22 T cell receptor beta chains below all came from one sample that was sequenced in a study of naive and memory T cell subsets. The beta constant-region primer was an equimolar mix of two oligonucleotides covering TRBC1 and TRBC2. Four rounds of PCR amplified the ligated cDNA using nested alpha and beta constant-region primers plus SP2. TCRdb processed the UMI-ligation and nested PCR reads anew with MiXCR; each CDR3 protein has one entry. The table shows around 130,000 distinct CDR3 sequences, with roughly 32% occurring only once. The specimen sequenced was central memory CD4+ T cells from blood. The receptors come from a human donor in good health.

This chain uses TRBV6-5 with TRBJ1-6, with a tentative D call TRBD1 (5 bases). The CDR3 length is 14 residues. Germline CDR1 and CDR2: MNHEY and SVGAGI. The ends were cut back, 6 bases at V and 4 bases at J, with 10 bases in the middle. The chain's CDR3 is CASSPTGYNSPLHF. For the CDR3, the DNA is TGTGCCAGCAGCCCCACAGGTTATAATTCACCCCTCCACTTT.

This chain connects TRBV7-2 to TRBJ2-3, with 9 bases aligning to TRBD1. V lost 6 bases and J lost 6; bases outside the gene matches: 7. This CDR3 spans 14 amino acids. Germline V lookup: CDR1 SGHTA, CDR2 FQGNSA. CDR3 loop: CASRRDRAGDTQYF. The CDR3 DNA is TGTGCCAGCAGAAGGGACAGGGCTGGGGATACGCAGTATTTT.

This chain joins TRBV6-2 or TRBV6-3 and TRBJ1-5; D perhaps matches TRBD1 (5 bases). V lost 7 bases and J lost 2, with 18 bases in between. The CDR3 is made up of 16 amino acids. Germline V gene data show CDR1 as MNHEY and CDR2 as SVGEGT. The CDR3 spells CASTPVGGGGNQPQHF. The CDR3 coding sequence is TGTGCCAGCACCCCGGTGGGGGGAGGGGGCAATCAGCCCCAGCATTTT.

This clonotype was counted only a few times. As DNA, the CDR3 is TGTGCCAGCAGTTACGCTATGACAGGGGCTTTTACAGATACGCAGTATTTT. Encoded protein: CASSYAMTGAFTDTQYF. This chain uses TRBV12-3 or TRBV12-4 with TRBJ2-3; 8 bases line up with TRBD1. The CDR3 contains 17 residues. J was trimmed by 3 bases and V by 4 bases; bases with no gene match: 12.

J is TRBJ2-1 and V is TRBV29-1; 8 bases match TRBD1. The CDR3 consists of 14 residues. Looked up from germline, CDR1 is SQVTM and CDR2 is ANQGSEA. Trimming took 4 bases from V and 5 from J; bases not matched to a gene: 7. This chain's CDR3 is CSVGDRRGNNEQFF. The CDR3 region has the DNA TGCAGCGTTGGGGACAGGCGGGGAAACAATGAGCAGTTCTTC.

V is TRBV6-2 or TRBV6-3 and J is TRBJ2-1, with D possibly matching TRBD1 (6 bases). Germline lookup yields CDR1 MNHEY and CDR2 SVGEGT. With 2 bases removed from V and 4 bases from J, the gap between germline ends came to 9 bases. The CDR3 runs 14 residues. CDR3 sequence (DNA): TGTGCCAGCAGTTACACGGACAGATACAATGAGCAGTTCTTC. This sequence encodes CASSYTDRYNEQFF.

The chain combines TRBV25-1 with TRBJ2-5, with a tentative D call TRBD2 (6 bases). Germline V gene lookup returns CDR1 MGHDK and CDR2 SYGVNS. The germline V and J ends were trimmed by 5 bases and 2 bases, with 15 bases remaining between them. CDR3 length: 15 residues. CDR3 DNA: TGTGCCAGCAGTCCCGGCCTAGCGTGGCAAGAGACCCAGTACTTC. It codes for CASSPGLAWQETQYF.

The chain links TRBV6-6 to TRBJ2-6, with 10 bases that match TRBD1. Germline trimming cut 7 bases from V and 1 base from J; bases unmatched to any gene: 10. Germline CDR1 reads MNHNY; CDR2 reads SVGAGI (reference sequence). CDR3 length equals 18 residues. The CDR3 protein is CASTISGTGASGANVLTF. Written as DNA, the CDR3 is TGTGCCAGCACCATAAGCGGGACAGGGGCTTCTGGGGCCAACGTCCTGACTTTC.

The V call is TRBV27, the J call TRBJ2-2, with D possibly being TRBD1 or TRBD2 (5 bases each). This CDR3 contains 14 residues. Germline CDR1 is MNHEY and CDR2 is SMNVEV (reference sequence). The V end lost 4 bases, the J end lost 7 bases, and 13 bases lay between the germline ends. CDR3 DNA sequence: TGTGCCAGCAGTTCTCTGGGGGTGGGCGGGGAGCTGTTTTTT. Its translation: CASSSLGVGGELFF.

This rearrangement joins TRBV18 to TRBJ2-1; D might be TRBD2 (6 bases). V shed 4 bases and J shed 0 bases, with 13 bases lying between them. This CDR3 has 16 residues. Looked up from germline, CDR1 is KGHSH and CDR2 is LQKENI. CDR3 residues: CASSRTSPPSYNEQFF. In nucleotides, the CDR3 is TGTGCCAGCTCACGCACTAGCCCGCCCTCCTACAATGAGCAGTTCTTC.

This clonotype came up a few times. The chain joins TRBV27 to TRBJ2-1, with 9 bases aligning to TRBD2. Germline-derived CDR1 and CDR2 are MNHEY and SMNVEV (reference sequence). V gave up 2 bases and J gave up 9 bases; unmatched junction bases: 5. The length of the CDR3 is 14 residues. The CDR3 DNA is TGTGCCAGCAGTTTAGCGGGAGGGTTGGGTGAGCAGTTCTTC. This codes for CASSLAGGLGEQFF.

Regarding this clonotype: This sequence may be a read error, since a much larger clone differs from it by one base. The rearrangement uses TRBV7-2 and TRBJ1-2; no definite D call. Germline CDR1 reads SGHTA; CDR2 reads FQGNSA. This CDR3 comprises 12 residues. The CDR3 bases are TGTGCCAGCAGCTTAACTAACTATGGCCACACCTTC. Translated, it gives CASSLTNYGHTF.

This clonotype has only a few counts. The chain uses TRBV29-1 and TRBJ2-5; no clear D gene. V was trimmed by 3 bases and J by 4 bases, leaving 9 bases between them. The CDR3 covers 12 residues. Germline V gene data show CDR1 as SQVTM and CDR2 as ANQGSEA. The CDR3, as DNA: TGCAGCGTTGACCAGGCCCGAGAGACCCAGTACTTC. It specifies CSVDQARETQYF.

This clonotype was counted a single time. The V and J genes are TRBV21-1 and TRBJ1-5; the table's TRBD1 call for D was not verified on the DNA. TRBV21-1 is flagged as a pseudogene. CDR3 size: 15 residues. The CDR3 region is CASSNDGQPYQPQHF. As DNA, the CDR3 is TGTGCCAGCAGCAACGATGGACAGCCCTATCAGCCCCAGCATTTT.

This clonotype was seen a few times. The chain combines TRBV20-1 with TRBJ2-7; D possibly uses TRBD1 or TRBD2 (5 bases each). This CDR3 region has 12 residues. V was shortened by 6 bases and J by 4 bases, with 13 bases between the two germline ends. Germline CDR1 and CDR2: DFQATT and SNEGSKA (reference sequence). The CDR3 reads CSARVWGYEQYF. Written as DNA, the CDR3 is TGCAGTGCGCGGGTCTGGGGGTACGAGCAGTACTTC.

This clonotype occurred a few times. J is TRBJ2-7 and V is TRBV12-3 or TRBV12-4; 9 positions match TRBD1. CDR3 size: 14 residues. J lost 2 bases, V lost 7 bases, and 6 bases had no gene match. The CDR3 spells CASTKTGGTYEQYF. The CDR3 DNA reads TGTGCCAGCACCAAGACAGGGGGAACCTACGAGCAGTACTTC.

Only a few counts were recorded for this clonotype. The chain carries TRBV27 and TRBJ2-6; 9 bases are a match to TRBD1. Germline V gene sequence: CDR1 MNHEY, CDR2 SMNVEV (reference sequence). The junction had 3 bases not matched to a gene; V was cut back by 7 bases and J by 2 bases. The CDR3 length is 15 residues. The CDR3 is CASKRQGAGANVLTF. In DNA form, the CDR3 reads TGTGCCAGCAAACGACAGGGGGCTGGGGCCAACGTCCTGACTTTC.

This clonotype has only a few counts. V and J are TRBV28 and TRBJ2-1; 11 bases map to TRBD2. V trimming: 8 bases; J trimming: 8 bases; junction bases outside the gene matches: 11. Looked up from germline, CDR1 is MDHEN and CDR2 is SYDVKM. This CDR3 contains 15 residues. CDR3 sequence (DNA): TGTGCCAGCGGGTTAGCGGGAGGGGGGGGTTATGAGCAGTTCTTC. Translated: CASGLAGGGGYEQFF.

The rearrangement uses TRBV24-1 and TRBJ1-4; possibly TRBD1 for D (5 bases). Deletions cut 4 bases from V and 8 bases from J, with 16 bases between. Germline V CDR1 and CDR2: KGHDR, SFDVKD. This CDR3 comprises 15 residues. This CDR3 is CATSEPGPGKEKLFF. CDR3 DNA: TGTGCCACCAGTGAGCCGGGACCAGGAAAAGAAAAACTGTTTTTT.

This clonotype showed up just a few times. This chain's CDR3 is CASSFLFSGGSSNEQFF. The DNA for the CDR3 is TGTGCCAGCAGCTTCCTCTTTTCTGGCGGGAGTTCGAATGAGCAGTTCTTC. The genes are TRBV7-2 and TRBJ2-1; 7 positions agree with TRBD2. Trimming at V came to 3 bases and at J to 7 bases, leaving 15 bases not matched to a gene. This CDR3 is 17 amino acids long. Per germline, CDR1 SGHTA and CDR2 FQGNSA. The full variable domain, with the rest looked up from reference TRBV7-2 and TRBJ2-1, is GAGVSQSPSNKVTEKGKDVELRCDPISGHTALYWYRQSLGQGLEFLIYFQGNSAPDKSGLPSDRFSAERTGGSVSTLTIQRTQQEDSAVYLCASSFLFSGGSSNEQFFGPGTRLTVL.

The rearrangement joins TRBV28 to TRBJ1-4, with TRBD1 matching over 9 bases. The germline gives CDR1 MDHEN, CDR2 SYDVKM. The trim removed 5 bases at V and 10 bases at J, leaving 2 bases unmatched. The CDR3 contains 12 residues. CDR3 sequence: CASSRQGVKLFF. CDR3 coding DNA: TGTGCCAGCAGTAGACAGGGGGTAAAACTGTTTTTT.

The V call is TRBV19, the J call TRBJ1-5; D perhaps matches TRBD1 (6 bases). The germline V gene encodes CDR1 LNHDA and CDR2 SQIVND (reference sequence). The V and J ends lost 10 bases and 6 bases respectively, with 16 bases between them. The CDR3 contains 13 residues. The CDR3 loop is CATQSGGSQPQHF. In DNA form, the CDR3 reads TGTGCCACCCAATCCGGGGGCAGTCAGCCCCAGCATTTT.